The TCR beta chain described here comes from a study of blood T cell repertoires in COVID-19. Study information: Samples taken during acute and convalescent COVID-19 were collected in the United States, Italy and Spain. PBMCs, B-cell-depleted T cells, or T cells were the source of the cDNA or gDNA that made up the material.

Germline assignment: CDR1 SGHVS and CDR2 FQNEAQ. This CDR3 has 16 amino acids. V gave up 5 bases and J gave up 0 bases, with 14 bases separating them. Original data processing: By means of reference gene primer amplification, nucleated cell counts were estimated. Assay: immunoSEQ multiplex PCR; the TCRdb copy retains only in-frame clones and omits some. The DNA gave D and trimming, while V, J and clone size come from that table. The sample lists 150,000 or so clones, around 83% occurring once. This receptor was obtained from a human donor in a cohort sampled during active COVID-19. Sequencing was performed on peripheral blood. The J gene is TRBJ1-5, the V gene TRBV7-8; TRBD1 might be the D (6 bases). CDR3: CASSTGSGGSNQPQHF. DNA for the CDR3: TGTGCCAGCAGCACAGGGAGCGGGGGTAGCAATCAGCCCCAGCATTTT.